This T cell receptor beta chain was observed in a study of Graves' ophthalmopathy and Graves' hyperthyroidism. For repertoire sequencing, the TCR beta CDR3 regions were amplified from RNA transcripts. HTBI-primed RT-PCR formed the first round, and a multiplex PCR formed the second. TCRdb used MiXCR to reprocess the multiplex PCR reads, holding one entry per CDR3 protein. The profile shows roughly 420,000 distinct CDR3 sequences, around a fifth of them singletons. Stable hyperthyroidism denotes an absence of ophthalmopathy throughout 18 months of follow-up. Eligible hyperthyroidism cases comprised new diagnoses of under 2 months' duration in individuals aged 18 to 65. 10 ml of fresh blood yielded the PBMCs by density gradient. General study findings and limits: Blood also held most thyroid clonotypes expanded above 0.001 frequency.

At least ten counts were recorded for this clonotype. The antigen is unknown. The CDR3 contains 19 residues. J lost 4 bases, V lost 7 bases, and 18 bases had no gene match. The germline V gene has CDR1 LNHDA and CDR2 SQIVND (reference sequence). The sequenced sample was peripheral blood. The receptor's source is a woman between 18 and 29 years old with stable Graves' hyperthyroidism. The chain links TRBV19 to TRBJ2-2; 10 nucleotides align to TRBD2. DNA for the CDR3: TGTGCCAGTAAGGGGGGGAGGGCTAGCGGGAGTTCCGGCACCGGGGAGCTGTTTTTT. Amino acid sequence: CASKGGRASGSSGTGELFF.